This T cell receptor beta chain was captured by sequencing in a study of read filtering for tumor transcriptome and immune sequencing. As for the study in general: Per sample, TCR-region reads ranged about 4 to 11 million by IR-seq, roughly 80 to 1,300 by RNA-seq.

Every patient had bone marrow sampled while the disease was active. From 350 to 500 ng of RNA, a library with molecular barcoded alpha/delta and beta/gamma adaptors was made. TCRdb redid the calling of the reads with MiXCR, one entry per CDR3 protein. This sample has about 38,000 distinct CDR3 sequences, with 14% found just once. The germline gives CDR1 SGHTA, CDR2 FQGNSA. CDR3 size: 15 residues. Deletions cut 4 bases from V and 3 bases from J, with 13 bases between. This clonotype was observed at least ten times. Sequences were obtained from a population of CD138-negative cells sorted from bone marrow. The chain joins TRBV7-2 to TRBJ1-5; tentative D call: TRBD1 (5 bases). The receptor's source is a donor at least 40 years old with multiple myeloma. The DNA for the CDR3 is TGTGCCAGCAGCTCACATGGGGGGTTCAATCAGCCCCAGCATTTT. Translation: CASSSHGGFNQPQHF.